This is a list of T cell receptor beta chains from one sample in a study of beta chain features in type 1 diabetes. Some clones are missing from TCRdb's copy, which holds only in-frame ones; the method was immunoSEQ multiplex PCR. The data show a few hundred thousand clones, roughly 14% seen once. The sequencing sample was made of naive CD4+ T cells from blood. Every receptor here comes from a man aged 25 to 45 with type 1 diabetes. The CDR3 runs from the conserved cysteine through the conserved F or W. The order of the fields is CDR3 protein, CDR3 DNA, J gene, D gene, CDR3 length, V gene, clone size. A D gene is named only where the DNA matches it firmly. Size tells how often a clone was seen (once, few, many) or the class of an expanded clone, and some rows leave it out.

CDR3: CASSLAGSGANVLTF
DNA: TGTGCCAGCAGCTTAGCAGGGAGCGGGGCCAACGTCCTGACTTTC
J: TRBJ2-6
D: .
length: 15
V: TRBV7-9
size: .

CDR3: CASSTTGVTEAFF
DNA: TGTGCCAGCAGCACGACAGGGGTCACTGAAGCTTTCTTT
J: TRBJ1-1
D: TRBD1
length: 13
V: TRBV7-9
size: few

CDR3: CAWSVGQGSQPQHF
DNA: TGTGCCTGGAGTGTAGGGCAGGGGAGTCAGCCCCAGCATTTT
J: TRBJ1-5
D: .
length: 14
V: TRBV30
size: .

CDR3: CASSFSGTGLTDTQYF
DNA: TGTGCCAGCAGCTTTTCCGGGACAGGGCTAACAGATACGCAGTATTTT
J: TRBJ2-3
D: TRBD1
length: 16
V: TRBV11-2
size: .

CDR3: CAGSQGRADSPLHF
DNA: TGTGCCGGAAGCCAGGGCAGGGCGGATTCACCCCTCCACTTT
J: TRBJ1-6
D: .
length: 14
V: TRBV6-6
size: .

CDR3: CASSLERQGSELFF
DNA: TGTGCCAGCAGCTTGGAAAGGCAAGGGAGTGAGCTGTTTTTT
J: TRBJ2-2
D: .
length: 14
V: TRBV5-4
size: few

CDR3: CASSGQGAFGNEQFF
DNA: TGTGCCAGCAGTGGACAGGGGGCGTTTGGCAATGAGCAGTTCTTC
J: TRBJ2-1
D: TRBD1
length: 15
V: TRBV6-1
size: few

CDR3: CASRSRGQGQETQYF
DNA: TGTGCCAGCAGAAGCCGTGGGCAGGGGCAGGAGACCCAGTACTTC
J: TRBJ2-5
D: .
length: 15
V: TRBV7-9
size: few

CDR3: CASSPYVLADNEQFF
DNA: TGTGCCAGCAGCCCGTACGTCCTAGCGGACAATGAGCAGTTCTTC
J: TRBJ2-1
D: TRBD2
length: 15
V: TRBV9
size: few

CDR3: CASSSRDRDYNEQFF
DNA: TGTGCCAGCAGCTCCCGGGACAGGGACTACAATGAGCAGTTCTTC
J: TRBJ2-1
D: TRBD1
length: 15
V: TRBV7-9
size: few

CDR3: CAWSKTTSGYTF
DNA: TGTGCCTGGAGTAAAACCACCAGTGGCTACACCTTC
J: TRBJ1-2
D: .
length: 12
V: TRBV30
size: few

CDR3: CASTPPRGSLYEQYF
DNA: TGTGCCAGCACTCCACCTCGGGGTAGCCTCTACGAGCAGTACTTC
J: TRBJ2-7
D: .
length: 15
V: TRBV6-5
size: few

CDR3: CSARQGYEQYF
DNA: TGCAGTGCTAGACAGGGTTACGAGCAGTACTTC
J: TRBJ2-7
D: .
length: 11
V: TRBV20-1
size: few

CDR3: CASSVAQAGGTDTQYF
DNA: TGTGCCAGCAGCGTAGCTCAGGCGGGGGGCACAGATACGCAGTATTTT
J: TRBJ2-3
D: TRBD2
length: 16
V: TRBV9
size: .

CDR3: CASSPGAVGNTIYF
DNA: TGCGCCAGCAGCCCAGGAGCGGTTGGAAACACCATATATTTT
J: TRBJ1-3
D: .
length: 14
V: TRBV5-1
size: .

CDR3: CASSFAGNLEKLFF
DNA: TGTGCCAGCAGCTTTGCCGGGAACCTTGAAAAACTGTTTTTT
J: TRBJ1-4
D: .
length: 14
V: TRBV7-9
size: .

CDR3: CASSPGRSGNTIYF
DNA: TGTGCCAGCAGCCCAGGGCGGTCAGGAAACACCATATATTTT
J: TRBJ1-3
D: .
length: 14
V: TRBV27
size: once

CDR3: CASSPSSGGSYEQYF
DNA: TGTGCCAGCTCACCGTCCAGCGGGGGCTCCTACGAGCAGTACTTC
J: TRBJ2-7
D: TRBD2
length: 15
V: TRBV18
size: few

CDR3: CASSVASQGRTEAFF
DNA: TGTGCCAGCAGCGTAGCAAGCCAGGGAAGGACTGAAGCTTTCTTT
J: TRBJ1-1
D: .
length: 15
V: TRBV9
size: .

CDR3: CASSFQAGSNQPQHF
DNA: TGTGCCAGCAGCTTCCAAGCGGGGAGCAATCAGCCCCAGCATTTT
J: TRBJ1-5
D: .
length: 15
V: TRBV5-6
size: few

CDR3: CACLRGGYTF
DNA: TGTGCCTGCCTAAGGGGAGGCTACACCTTC
J: TRBJ1-2
D: .
length: 10
V: TRBV30
size: .

CDR3: CASSSQGMNSYEQYF
DNA: TGTGCCAGCAGTTCTCAGGGAATGAACTCCTACGAGCAGTACTTC
J: TRBJ2-7
D: .
length: 15
V: TRBV5-4
size: few

CDR3: CASSRADEFTEAFF
DNA: TGTGCCAGCAGCCGCGCGGATGAATTTACTGAAGCTTTCTTT
J: TRBJ1-1
D: .
length: 14
V: TRBV6-5
size: .

CDR3: CASSLETGVPEAFF
DNA: TGCGCCAGCAGCTTGGAGACAGGGGTCCCTGAAGCTTTCTTT
J: TRBJ1-1
D: TRBD1
length: 14
V: TRBV5-1
size: few

CDR3: CASRGREGTEAFF
DNA: TGTGCCAGCAGGGGGAGGGAGGGCACTGAAGCTTTCTTT
J: TRBJ1-1
D: .
length: 13
V: TRBV6-5
size: few

CDR3: CASSVSRTGSTYNEQFF
DNA: TGTGCCAGTAGTGTCTCAAGGACAGGGAGCACCTACAATGAGCAGTTCTTC
J: TRBJ2-1
D: TRBD1
length: 17
V: TRBV19
size: .

CDR3: CASSPPGQGYQPQHF
DNA: TGTGCCAGCTCACCACCGGGACAGGGATATCAGCCCCAGCATTTT
J: TRBJ1-5
D: TRBD1
length: 15
V: TRBV18
size: few

CDR3: CASRKQGAANEKLFF
DNA: TGTGCCAGCAGAAAGCAGGGGGCGGCTAATGAAAAACTGTTTTTT
J: TRBJ1-4
D: TRBD1
length: 15
V: TRBV2
size: few

CDR3: CASSELTGNGELFF
DNA: TGTGCCAGCAGTGAACTAACCGGGAACGGGGAGCTGTTTTTT
J: TRBJ2-2
D: .
length: 14
V: TRBV5-6
size: few

CDR3: CSAGLHLSNEQFF
DNA: TGCAGCGCGGGACTCCATTTATCGAATGAGCAGTTCTTC
J: TRBJ2-1
D: .
length: 13
V: TRBV29-1
size: few

CDR3: CASSAPGGLNSNQPQHF
DNA: TGTGCCAGCAGCGCTCCGGGGGGCCTCAACAGCAATCAGCCCCAGCATTTT
J: TRBJ1-5
D: .
length: 17
V: TRBV7-9
size: .

CDR3: CSARLTGEADTQYF
DNA: TGCAGCGCCCGCCTCACGGGAGAGGCAGATACGCAGTATTTT
J: TRBJ2-3
D: .
length: 14
V: TRBV29-1
size: few

CDR3: CASSQDRGNQPQHF
DNA: TGCGCCAGCAGCCAAGACCGGGGCAATCAGCCCCAGCATTTT
J: TRBJ1-5
D: .
length: 14
V: TRBV4-1
size: .

CDR3: CASSPHRLAGVTDTQYF
DNA: TGTGCCAGCAGCCCCCACCGACTAGCGGGAGTCACAGATACGCAGTATTTT
J: TRBJ2-3
D: TRBD2
length: 17
V: TRBV7-9
size: .

CDR3: CASSLWTSGRAEPDTQYF
DNA: TGTGCCAGCTCACTGTGGACTAGCGGGAGGGCCGAACCGGATACGCAGTATTTT
J: TRBJ2-3
D: TRBD2
length: 18
V: TRBV18
size: .

CDR3: CASRLSRLAETQYF
DNA: TGTGCCAGCAGACTGAGTCGACTAGCCGAGACCCAGTACTTC
J: TRBJ2-5
D: TRBD2
length: 14
V: TRBV6-5
size: few

CDR3: CASRGTGVREQYF
DNA: TGTGCCAGCCGGGGGACAGGGGTTAGGGAGCAGTACTTC
J: TRBJ2-7
D: TRBD1
length: 13
V: TRBV2
size: .

CDR3: CASSQDRHGGGSYEQYF
DNA: TGTGCCAGCAGCCAAGATCGTCACGGCGGGGGTTCCTACGAGCAGTACTTC
J: TRBJ2-7
D: TRBD2
length: 17
V: TRBV4-2
size: few

CDR3: CASSPVSPREQYF
DNA: TGTGCCAGCTCACCAGTATCGCCGAGGGAGCAGTACTTC
J: TRBJ2-7
D: .
length: 13
V: TRBV18
size: few

CDR3: CASSATDAKTQYF
DNA: TGTGCCAGTAGTGCGACAGACGCGAAGACCCAGTACTTC
J: TRBJ2-5
D: .
length: 13
V: TRBV19
size: .

CDR3: CASSAAQGTQYF
DNA: TGTGCCAGCAGTGCGGCCCAGGGGACCCAGTACTTC
J: TRBJ2-5
D: .
length: 12
V: TRBV27
size: .

CDR3: CASSLVGGIIGEAFF
DNA: TGCGCCAGCAGCTTGGTGGGAGGGATAATCGGCGAAGCTTTCTTT
J: TRBJ1-1
D: .
length: 15
V: TRBV5-1
size: few

CDR3: CASSQSGTGANTGELFF
DNA: TGTGCCAGCAGCCAAAGCGGGACAGGGGCGAACACCGGGGAGCTGTTTTTT
J: TRBJ2-2
D: TRBD1
length: 17
V: TRBV14
size: .

CDR3: CASRARGDSYEQYF
DNA: TGTGCCAGCAGGGCTCGGGGGGACTCCTACGAGCAGTACTTC
J: TRBJ2-7
D: TRBD2
length: 14
V: TRBV2
size: .

CDR3: CASSQLGLADQETQYF
DNA: TGTGCCAGCAGCCAGTTGGGACTAGCGGACCAAGAGACCCAGTACTTC
J: TRBJ2-5
D: TRBD2
length: 16
V: TRBV11-3
size: .

CDR3: CATSRDDRSGNTIYF
DNA: TGTGCCACCAGCAGAGACGACAGATCTGGAAACACCATATATTTT
J: TRBJ1-3
D: .
length: 15
V: TRBV15
size: .

CDR3: CASSYGTGLQPQHF
DNA: TGTGCCAGCAGCTATGGGACAGGGCTTCAGCCCCAGCATTTT
J: TRBJ1-5
D: TRBD1
length: 14
V: TRBV11-2
size: few

CDR3: CASSTLGTPNTEAFF
DNA: TGTGCCAGTAGTACACTAGGGACACCTAACACTGAAGCTTTCTTT
J: TRBJ1-1
D: .
length: 15
V: TRBV19
size: few

CDR3: CASSNRIGRANEQYF
DNA: TGTGCCAGCTCAAACCGAATCGGCAGGGCCAACGAGCAGTACTTC
J: TRBJ2-7
D: .
length: 15
V: TRBV18
size: few

CDR3: CSADRDIYEQYF
DNA: TGCAGCGCCGACCGGGACATCTACGAGCAGTACTTC
J: TRBJ2-7
D: .
length: 12
V: TRBV29-1
size: .

CDR3: CASSPFGYTEAFF
DNA: TGTGCCAGCAGCCCGTTTGGCTACACTGAAGCTTTCTTT
J: TRBJ1-1
D: .
length: 13
V: TRBV5-4
size: .